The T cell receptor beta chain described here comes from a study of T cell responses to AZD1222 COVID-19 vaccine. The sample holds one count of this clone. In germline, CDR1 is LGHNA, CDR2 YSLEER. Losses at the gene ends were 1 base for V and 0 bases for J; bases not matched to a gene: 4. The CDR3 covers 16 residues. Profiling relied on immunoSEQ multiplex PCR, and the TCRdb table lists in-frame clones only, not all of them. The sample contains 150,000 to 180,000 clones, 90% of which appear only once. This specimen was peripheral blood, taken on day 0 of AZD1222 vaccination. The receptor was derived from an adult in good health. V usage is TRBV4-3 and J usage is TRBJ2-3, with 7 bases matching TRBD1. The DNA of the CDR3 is TGCGCCAGCAGCCAAGGACAGGGCGATAGCACAGATACGCAGTATTTT. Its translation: CASSQGQGDSTDTQYF.